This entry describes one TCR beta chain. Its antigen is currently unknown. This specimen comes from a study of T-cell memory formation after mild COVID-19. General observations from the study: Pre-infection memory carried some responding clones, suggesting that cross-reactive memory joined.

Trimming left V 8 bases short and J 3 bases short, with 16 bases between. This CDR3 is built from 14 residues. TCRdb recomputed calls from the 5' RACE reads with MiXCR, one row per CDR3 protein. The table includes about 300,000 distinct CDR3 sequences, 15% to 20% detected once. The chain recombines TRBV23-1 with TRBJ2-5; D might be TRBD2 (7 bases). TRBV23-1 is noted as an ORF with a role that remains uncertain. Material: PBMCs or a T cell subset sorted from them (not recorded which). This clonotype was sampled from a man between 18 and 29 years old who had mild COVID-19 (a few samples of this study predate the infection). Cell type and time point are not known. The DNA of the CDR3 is TGCGCCAGCGTTGGCCGGGGGGCGGAAGAGACCCAGTACTTC. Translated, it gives CASVGRGAEETQYF.